This T cell receptor beta chain derives from a study of long-term antiretroviral therapy in people with HIV (dated by TCRdb to 2021 to 2024). At the level of the whole study: The earliest samples were collected about a decade before the 2015 WHO recommendation for immediate ART, when ART was typically delayed until CD4 counts fell. This retrospective serial study examined whether starting ART and sustained HIV suppression were associated with changes in the composition and diversity of the TRB repertoire in peripheral blood. A total of 192 cryopreserved PBMC samples were contributed to the cohort by 30 adults with confirmed HIV infection, with samples collected serially over a mean of 6 years (range 1-12). Among the approximately 30 participants with HIV, around 10 were female. No cross-contamination during QIAcube processing turned up in test extractions that ran a monoclonal T-cell line alongside about 35 polyclonal samples. Overall study results and their limits: No data were available on ART adherence, viral resistance or therapy changes, limiting inferences about post-ART repertoire changes. A significant increase in TRB diversity was found to be associated with ART initiation, although TRB diversity was observed to remain significantly below that of transplant donor controls even after long-term ART. Expanded TRB clones identified before ART initiation dominated the repertoire across all time points, though the dominance fluctuated and decreased in many PLHIV after ART. Since PBMC availability was limited, sequencing covered only the TCR beta chain, with no alpha chain pairing. CDR3 length ranges in HIV repertoires were narrower than in controls, and network structure suggested an antigen-experienced repertoire with only a slight naive shift after ART. Because pre-ART samples had limited cell numbers, profiling was done on unsorted PBMC rather than on sorted CD4+ and CD8+ T cells. The samples span the years 2004 to 2017, and the ART regimens used at that time may not be as effective as current regimens.

Inclusion was restricted to participants for whom at least one PBMC sample before ART initiation and at least two post-ART samples were available. Treatment was received in the United States of America by all participants with HIV. Before DNA extraction, cryopreserved samples of roughly 1-10 million PBMC were thawed and washed. At the time of the earliest PBMC sample for each participant with HIV, ages ranged from roughly 23 to 60 years. PBMC samples from each participant spanned 1-4 timepoints before ART initiation and 2-8 timepoints after ART initiation, with a median of 7 samples. Serial HIV viral load, CD4+ T-cell count, ART history and demographic data were obtained for every participant. Genomic DNA was extracted from unsorted PBMC with a Qiagen kit on a QIAcube, processed in batches of 12 samples. A word on this clone: Its antigen remains unidentified. The sample holds no much larger clone one base away, and base qualities are not on file.

The immunoSEQ hsTCRB v3.0 assay was used at survey level resolution to sequence the TRB variable region. The targeted TRB sequencing depth was roughly 40,000-50,000 T-cell genomes per sample. An Illumina MiSeq with a v3 150-cycle kit was used to sequence the pooled TRB libraries. The authors processed their data as follows. Repertoire analysis ran in R within a reproducible Nextflow workflow covering QC, data transformation and analysis. LymphoSeq2, an R package for exploring AIRR-Seq data, was used to implement the custom analyses. A handful of samples yielding fewer than 5000 total TRB sequences were excluded, leaving 188 analyzed HIV repertoires. Among the 180 to 200 retained HIV repertoires, 55 to 60 were collected before ART initiation and around 130 were collected after ART initiation. Repertoires were downsampled to 5000 TRB nucleotide sequences, with summary statistics averaged over 100 downsampling iterations. TRB sequences were retained for analysis only if CDR3 regions of at least seven amino acids were present. Diversity was measured with a Shannon entropy-derived clonality score and the Gini coefficient. Repertoire networks linked the top 5000 CDR3 amino acid sequences whenever two sequences differed by an edit distance of one. Antigen specificity groups and MHC restriction were predicted for TRB CDR3 amino acid sequences with GLIPH2. Known CMV, EBV, HIV or tissue antigen associations were flagged by matching CDR3 amino acid sequences against VDJdb and McPAS-TCR. Pre-ART, post-ART and control groups were compared with Wilcoxon signed-rank tests and Holm-Bonferroni correction. In TCRdb, the immuneACCESS table is reduced to in-frame sequences with V and J assigned. These tables do not hold every clone; where another copy was compared, an unresolved V gene accounts for under half, and the others remain unexplained. The DNA gave D and trimming, while V, J and clone size come from that table. Within this sample are roughly 42,000 clones, with roughly 85% of them counted one time only. In total, the top ten clones hold 5.5% to 6.5% of the sample.

As encoded in the germline V gene (reference sequence), CDR1 is MNHNY while CDR2 is SVGAGI. The CDR3 runs 15 residues from the cysteine to the phenylalanine. CDR3 DNA is the only sequence kept; it has 45 bases, read in frame from the first base. V loses 7 bases at its end and J loses 4 bases; junction bases beyond the gene matches: 10. Sequencing used unsorted PBMCs, obtained 3.1 years after starting antiretroviral therapy. The sequence links TRBV6-6 to TRBJ1-5, with 7 bases in between that match TRBD1. The receptor was derived from a woman in her fifties or sixties with HIV. The sequence in DNA is TGTGCCAGCATCGAAGGGGGCAGGGGAAATCAGCCCCAGCATTTT. Translation gives CASIEGGRGNQPQHF.